This T cell receptor (beta chain) was captured by sequencing in a study of tumor and adjacent non-tumor tissue in lung cancer. Findings of the study overall: Compared with tumor, normal lung showed significantly lower TCR diversity. Tumor TCR diversity, when higher, was linked to shorter survival.

The library came from three nested PCR rounds adapted from ARM-PCR protocols. TCRdb analysed the multiplex PCR reads with MiXCR anew, one entry per CDR3 protein. Here the sample spans some 200,000 distinct CDR3 sequences, 71% being singletons. Germline assignment: CDR1 MNHNS and CDR2 SASEGT. The CDR3 consists of 15 residues. On this clonotype itself: Antigen unknown. The junction shows a germline mismatch at one end, possibly a read error.

No cell sorting was done before RNA was extracted from the tissue. Material: lung tumor tissue. This clonotype was obtained from a man aged 60-69 years with non-small cell lung cancer. The chain joins TRBV6-1 to TRBJ1-5, with D maybe TRBD1 (6 bases). CDR3 nucleotide sequence: TGTGTCAGCAGTTCGTTGGACAGAAGCAATCAGCCCCAGCATTTT. Translation gives CVSSSLDRSNQPQHF.